These 20 T cell receptor beta chains were sequenced from one sample in a study of blood T cell repertoires in COVID-19. Some clones are missing from TCRdb's copy, which holds only in-frame ones; the method was immunoSEQ multiplex PCR. The data hold under 150,000 clones, with just under 90% observed a single time. Sample: peripheral blood. The receptors originated from a woman in her forties with acute or convalescent COVID-19.

The rearrangement joins TRBV6-4 to TRBJ2-7; 7 bases align to TRBD2. Trimming cost V 2 bases and J 6 bases; bases outside gene matches: 7. The CDR3 extends over 14 amino acids. Germline CDR1 MRHNA, CDR2 SNTAGT. CDR3 DNA sequence: TGTGCCAGCAGTGACGGGGGAGGGAAGGGCGAGCAGTACTTC. Protein product: CASSDGGGKGEQYF.

This clone has a single count. The rearrangement joins TRBV5-1 to TRBJ1-1; perhaps TRBD1 as D (6 bases). The V and J ends lost 4 bases and 1 base respectively, with 11 bases between them. The CDR3 covers 14 residues. The germline V gene encodes CDR1 SGHRS and CDR2 YFSETQ. CDR3 in DNA: TGCGCCAGCAGCACAGGACAGAAGAACACTGAAGCTTTCTTT. Protein: CASSTGQKNTEAFF.

This chain uses TRBV9 with TRBJ2-1; 13 bases fit TRBD2. The CDR3 is 15 residues long. The trim removed 4 bases at V and 6 bases at J, leaving 4 bases unmatched. Germline CDR1 is SGDLS and CDR2 is YYNGEE. Here the CDR3 DNA reads TGTGCCAGCAGCCCGGGACTAGCGGGATTCAATGAGCAGTTCTTC. Translated: CASSPGLAGFNEQFF.

This chain connects TRBV6-4 to TRBJ2-1; D is undetermined. CDR1 MRHNA and CDR2 SNTAGT come from the germline V gene. The CDR3 loop spans 16 amino acids. V gave up 8 bases and J gave up 5 bases, with 22 bases separating them. The CDR3 DNA follows: TGTGCCAGCTCCATGTCCCACGATCCAGCGAACAATGAGCAGTTCTTC. Its translation: CASSMSHDPANNEQFF.

CDR3 residues: CASSLAGGGGQPAYEQYF. In DNA form, the CDR3 reads TGTGCCAGCAGCTTAGCTGGAGGGGGCGGTCAACCCGCCTACGAGCAGTACTTC. The chain recombines TRBV11-1 with TRBJ2-7; tentatively, D is TRBD1 (7 bases). CDR1 SGHAT and CDR2 FQDESV come from the germline V gene (reference sequence). CDR3 size: 18 residues. Trimming left V 0 bases short and J 2 bases short, with 20 bases between.

In DNA form, the CDR3 reads TGTGCCAGCAGCTTAGAGCCTCGGGTAACTAATGAAAAACTGTTTTTT. Amino acid sequence: CASSLEPRVTNEKLFF. The V and J genes are TRBV7-9 and TRBJ1-4; D is ambiguous. The germline gives CDR1 SEHNR, CDR2 FQNEAQ (reference sequence). The germline V and J ends were trimmed by 1 base and 1 base, with 10 bases remaining between them. The CDR3 is 16 amino acids.

The CDR3 sequence is CASSTTGGYSNQPQHF. The CDR3 coding sequence is TGTGCCAGCAGCACGACCGGGGGTTATAGCAATCAGCCCCAGCATTTT. The rearrangement joins TRBV27 to TRBJ1-5, with D tentatively TRBD1 (5 bases). Per germline, CDR1 MNHEY and CDR2 SMNVEV (reference sequence). Trimming took 6 bases from V and 0 from J, leaving 15 bases between them. This CDR3 comprises 16 residues.

The J gene is TRBJ2-1, the V gene TRBV28; the match to TRBD1 covers 7 bases. J gave up 4 bases and V 2 bases, and 5 bases lay outside the gene matches. This CDR3 is built from 15 residues. CDR1 is MDHEN, CDR2 SYDVKM, per germline. The CDR3 loop reads CASSLGTARYNEQFF. Here the CDR3 DNA reads TGTGCCAGCAGTTTAGGGACAGCGCGATACAATGAGCAGTTCTTC.

The rearrangement uses TRBV7-9 and TRBJ1-3; no firm D call. This CDR3 is 15 amino acids long. V shed 4 bases and J shed 2 bases, with 12 bases lying between them. The germline CDR1 and CDR2 sequences are SEHNR and FQNEAQ (reference sequence). The CDR3 nucleotides are TGTGCCAGCAGCTCAGAACGGCAGGCTGGAAACACCATATATTTT. This codes for CASSSERQAGNTIYF.

This chain links TRBV29-1 with TRBJ1-2; weak D call: TRBD1 (5 bases). Trimming took off 6 bases at V and 8 bases at J, with 31 bases between the two ends. The CDR3 sequence is 17 residues long. The germline V gene has CDR1 SQVTM and CDR2 ANQGSEA. The CDR3 region is CSVPDNRGGAISGGYTF. In DNA form, the CDR3 reads TGCAGCGTCCCCGATAACCGAGGAGGGGCGATTTCGGGAGGCTACACCTTC.

The sample holds a few counts of this clone. The V call is TRBV4-3, the J call TRBJ1-1; D unclear. Trimming took 0 bases from V and 3 from J, leaving 8 bases between them. The germline V gene encodes CDR1 LGHNA and CDR2 YSLEER. The CDR3 is made up of 14 amino acids. In DNA form, the CDR3 reads TGCGCCAGCAGCCAAGATACCGGGGACACTGAAGCTTTCTTT. Translating it yields CASSQDTGDTEAFF.

The chain employs TRBV12-5 and TRBJ2-7; 7 nucleotides align to TRBD2. The length of the CDR3 is 14 residues. Germline V gives CDR1 LGHNT, CDR2 FRNRAP. V lost 5 bases to trimming and J lost 0 bases; unmatched junction nucleotides: 4. The CDR3 DNA follows: TGTGCTAGTGGTCGGGGACTATCCTCCTACGAGCAGTACTTC. Translating it yields CASGRGLSSYEQYF.

The rearrangement links TRBV6-6 to TRBJ2-7; 9 bases agree with TRBD1. With V trimmed by 5 bases and J by 5 bases, 10 bases remained unmatched. This CDR3 region has 15 residues. The germline V gene has CDR1 MNHNY and CDR2 SVGAGI (reference sequence). The CDR3 here is CASSPTGGGINEQYF. Written as DNA, the CDR3 is TGTGCCAGCAGTCCTACAGGGGGCGGTATTAACGAGCAGTACTTC.

The rearrangement joins TRBV6-5 to TRBJ2-2; maybe TRBD1 (6 bases). Germline V gene lookup returns CDR1 MNHEY and CDR2 SVGAGI. This CDR3 is built from 16 residues. Trimming removed 1 base at V and 1 base at J, with 10 bases between. The CDR3 spells CASSYLGHRNTGELFF. The CDR3 DNA reads TGTGCCAGCAGTTACTTGGGACATCGGAACACCGGGGAGCTGTTTTTT.

The rearrangement joins TRBV7-9 to TRBJ2-1; 13 bases match TRBD2. V dropped 6 bases and J dropped 5; count of bases not matched to a gene: 10. CDR3 size: 17 residues. The germline CDR1 and CDR2 sequences are SEHNR and FQNEAQ (reference sequence). CDR3 region: CASSSPGLAGKHNEQFF. CDR3 in DNA: TGTGCCAGCAGTTCGCCGGGACTAGCGGGGAAACACAATGAGCAGTTCTTC.

V usage is TRBV6-5 and J usage is TRBJ1-1; D remains ambiguous. This CDR3 region has 13 residues. Per the germline V gene, CDR1 is MNHEY and CDR2 is SVGAGI. The ends were cut back, 0 bases at V and 6 bases at J, with 8 bases in the middle. CDR3 bases: TGTGCCAGCAGTTACTCCAGTATCGCTGAAGCTTTCTTT. This codes for CASSYSSIAEAFF.

The chain joins TRBV29-1 to TRBJ1-1; no reliable D call. Germline CDR1 reads SQVTM; CDR2 reads ANQGSEA. V shed 3 bases and J shed 1 base, with 6 bases lying between them. There are 12 residues in the CDR3. The CDR3 DNA reads TGCAGCGTTGATGCAGGGAACACTGAAGCTTTCTTT. It specifies CSVDAGNTEAFF.

This sequence joins TRBV7-3 and TRBJ2-2, with 9 bases that match TRBD1. CDR1 is SGHTA, CDR2 FQGTGA, per germline. J was trimmed by 7 bases and V by 5 bases; bases with no gene match: 8. CDR3 length equals 15 residues. The CDR3 bases are TGTGCCAGCAGCCCTTTACAGGGGGCCGGCGGGGAGCTGTTTTTT. Translating it yields CASSPLQGAGGELFF.

A word on this clone: This CDR3 is also generated by other DNA sequences in the sample. The DNA of the CDR3 is TGTGCCAGCAGTTACAGTCGGGATTCCTATAATTCACCCCTCCACTTT. Its protein is CASSYSRDSYNSPLHF. The chain couples TRBV6-5 to TRBJ1-6, with D unresolved. V lost 2 bases and J 1 base, leaving 9 bases between the germline ends. The germline V gene has CDR1 MNHEY and CDR2 SVGAGI. The length of the CDR3 is 16 residues.

In its sample, this clone was seen once. The germline gene is not matched at one end of the junction; a read error may be the cause. The V gene is TRBV2, the J gene TRBJ1-5, with D possibly matching TRBD1 (5 bases). CDR1 and CDR2 (germline): SNHLY, FYNNEI. This CDR3 has 15 amino acids. The CDR3 bases are TGTGCCAGCCGTGATCGCAGGGCGCGCAATCAGCCCCAGCATTTT. Amino acid sequence: CASRDRRARNQPQHF.